These 32 T cell receptor beta chains were sequenced from one sample in a study of blood T cell repertoires in COVID-19. Sequenced by immunoSEQ multiplex PCR; TCRdb stores in-frame clones only, minus some. Of roughly 270,000 clones listed, 88% are singletons. Sequenced: peripheral blood. Source of these receptors: a man aged 18 to 30 with active or convalescent COVID-19.

The chain is built from TRBV2 and TRBJ2-7; weak D call: TRBD2 (5 bases). The CDR3 consists of 12 residues. V lost 8 bases and J lost 2, with 10 bases in between. Germline V gene data show CDR1 as SNHLY and CDR2 as FYNNEI. The DNA for the CDR3 is TGTGCCAGCCTCCTCGGGGCCTACGAGCAGTACTTC. The encoded protein is CASLLGAYEQYF.

This chain connects TRBV7-6 to TRBJ1-3; D is unresolved. V lost 1 base and J lost 6, with 16 bases in between. Germline V lookup: CDR1 SGHVS, CDR2 FNYEAQ. The length of the CDR3 is 16 residues. The CDR3 nucleotides read TGTGCCAGCAGCTTAGTCCCGGAGACGCCCGAAAACACCATATATTTT. This encodes CASSLVPETPENTIYF.

For this clone: Other nucleotide sequences in the sample specify the same CDR3. The V call is TRBV3-1 (or the pseudogene TRBV3-2), the J call TRBJ1-1; D is possibly TRBD1 (6 bases). CDR1 LGHDT and CDR2 YNNKEL come from the germline V gene (reference sequence). The CDR3 runs 13 residues. V lost 5 bases and J lost 0, with 7 bases in between. Here the CDR3 DNA reads TGTGCCAGCAGCAGGACAGTGAACACTGAAGCTTTCTTT. Amino acid sequence: CASSRTVNTEAFF.

The chain uses TRBV10-3 and TRBJ1-2, with no clear D. Germline CDR1 reads ENHRY; CDR2 reads SYGVKD. The CDR3 covers 17 residues. V lost 0 bases and J 2 bases, leaving 16 bases between the germline ends. CDR3 DNA: TGTGCCATCAGTGAGTCGGTCGGGTCTCCTCTAAACTATGGCTACACCTTC. This sequence encodes CAISESVGSPLNYGYTF.

This chain links TRBV7-8 with TRBJ2-3; 10 bases are a match to TRBD2. J was trimmed by 0 bases and V by 3 bases; bases with no gene match: 6. Germline values: CDR1 SGHVS, CDR2 FQNEAQ. CDR3 length: 17 residues. The CDR3 sequence is CASSFQPAGGSTDTQYF. CDR3 sequence (DNA): TGTGCCAGCAGCTTCCAGCCAGCGGGGGGGAGCACAGATACGCAGTATTTT.

This clone has more than one count but fewer than ten. The chain carries TRBV6-5 and TRBJ1-2, with D tentatively TRBD1 (5 bases). Per germline, CDR1 MNHEY and CDR2 SVGAGI. This CDR3 contains 15 residues. The V end lost 4 bases, the J end lost 7 bases, and 19 bases lay between the germline ends. The CDR3 loop reads CASSSLGAVGFGYTF. The CDR3 bases are TGTGCCAGCAGTTCCCTTGGGGCCGTCGGTTTTGGCTACACCTTC.

This chain's CDR3 is CASSDVRSGTRREAFF. Written as DNA, the CDR3 is TGTGCCAGCAGTGACGTTCGCAGCGGGACGCGACGTGAAGCTTTCTTT. The chain uses TRBV2 and TRBJ1-1; D may be TRBD1 (5 bases). From germline, CDR1 is SNHLY and CDR2 FYNNEI. The CDR3 contains 16 residues. Trimming took off 3 bases at V and 7 bases at J, with 21 bases between the two ends.

In the case of this clone: Different DNA sequences within this sample yield the same CDR3. Written as DNA, the CDR3 is TGCGCCAGCAGTGAGTCGCCGGACAGGGTTCAGCCCCAGCATTTT. Protein product: CASSESPDRVQPQHF. This sequence joins TRBV10-2 and TRBJ1-5; 8 bases align to TRBD1. The germline CDR1 and CDR2 sequences are WSHSY and SAAADI. The ends lost 0 bases at V and 6 bases at J; junction bases unmatched: 4. CDR3 size: 15 residues.

V is TRBV6-2 or TRBV6-3 and J is TRBJ1-5; D gene ambiguous. Germline CDR1 MNHEY, CDR2 SVGEGT. This CDR3 contains 15 residues. With 2 bases removed from V and 0 bases from J, the gap between germline ends came to 8 bases. The CDR3 loop is CASSYVGVSNQPQHF. CDR3 coding DNA: TGTGCCAGCAGTTACGTCGGGGTTAGCAATCAGCCCCAGCATTTT.

This sequence joins TRBV10-3 and TRBJ2-3, with D possibly being TRBD1 (6 bases). The CDR3 is 13 amino acids. CDR1 and CDR2 (germline): ENHRY, SYGVKD. The germline V and J ends were trimmed by 7 bases and 2 bases, with 10 bases remaining between them. Here the CDR3 DNA reads TGTGCCATCAACAGGGCGGTCACAGATACGCAGTATTTT. This gives the protein CAINRAVTDTQYF.

The chain carries TRBV19 and TRBJ1-1; TRBD1 matches 10 bases. Germline CDR1 is LNHDA and CDR2 is SQIVND (reference sequence). The CDR3 covers 12 residues. Losses at the gene ends were 8 bases for V and 5 bases for J; bases not matched to a gene: 2. The CDR3 region has the DNA TGTGCCAGTCGGGACAGGGGTACTGAAGCTTTCTTT. Its translation is CASRDRGTEAFF.

V is TRBV7-6 and J is TRBJ2-5, with D possibly being TRBD2 (5 bases). From germline, CDR1 is SGHVS and CDR2 FNYEAQ. The CDR3 totals 14 residues. V was trimmed by 2 bases and J by 4 bases, leaving 11 bases between them. CDR3 nucleotide sequence: TGTGCCAGCAGCTTACTCCTGGGGAGAGAGACCCAGTACTTC. Protein sequence: CASSLLLGRETQYF. Using reference TRBV7-6 and TRBJ2-5 for the parts outside the CDR3, the full variable domain is GAGVSQSPRYKVTKRGQDVALRCDPISGHVSLYWYRQALGQGPEFLTYFNYEAQQDKSGLPNDRFSAERPEGSISTLTIQRTEQRDSAMYRCASSLLLGRETQYFGPGTRLLVL.

The genes are TRBV12-3 or TRBV12-4 and TRBJ2-1; D remains ambiguous. The V end lost 4 bases, the J end lost 8 bases, and 9 bases lay between the germline ends. CDR3 length equals 12 residues. The CDR3 here is CASSYTFYEQFF. CDR3 coding DNA: TGTGCCAGCAGTTATACATTTTATGAGCAGTTCTTC.

The V gene is TRBV7-2, the J gene TRBJ2-7; 12 bases agree with TRBD1. V dropped 2 bases and J dropped 5; count of bases not matched to a gene: 10. The CDR3 length is 17 residues. Germline loops: CDR1 SGHTA, CDR2 FQGNSA. The CDR3 DNA follows: TGTGCCAGCAGCTTATCCAATGTCGGGACAGGGGGCCACGAGCAGTACTTC. It specifies CASSLSNVGTGGHEQYF.

This clone was observed a single time. The chain is built from TRBV11-2 and TRBJ2-1; D is possibly TRBD1 (6 bases). Per the germline V gene, CDR1 is SGHAT and CDR2 is FQNNGV. This CDR3 comprises 14 residues. Trimming took 5 bases from V and 4 from J, leaving 12 bases between them. CDR3 amino acids: CASSGRGPYNEQFF. CDR3 sequence (DNA): TGTGCCAGCAGCGGCAGGGGCCCTTACAATGAGCAGTTCTTC.

V gene TRBV2 combines with J gene TRBJ1-1; D possibly corresponds to TRBD1 (5 bases). CDR1 SNHLY and CDR2 FYNNEI come from the germline V gene. CDR3 length equals 14 residues. V was clipped by 6 bases and J by 5 bases, with 16 bases between them. The CDR3 is CASSRDSRGTEAFF. The DNA for the CDR3 is TGTGCCAGCAGCCGGGACTCCCGGGGGACTGAAGCTTTCTTT.

This rearrangement joins TRBV18 to TRBJ1-2; 7 nucleotides align to TRBD1. Germline values: CDR1 KGHSH, CDR2 LQKENI. Trimming removed 2 bases from V and 6 bases from J; junction bases left unmatched: 6. The CDR3 covers 14 residues. The CDR3 loop reads CASSPSGGGHGYTF. In nucleotides, the CDR3 is TGTGCCAGCTCACCATCCGGAGGGGGCCATGGCTACACCTTC.

The chain joins TRBV6-2 or TRBV6-3 to TRBJ2-1; weak D call: TRBD1 (6 bases). CDR3 length: 14 amino acids. Germline V lookup: CDR1 MNHEY, CDR2 SVGEGT. V lost 2 bases to trimming and J lost 10 bases, with 15 bases between them. Here the CDR3 reads CASSYQGTAYEQFF. The CDR3 DNA reads TGTGCCAGCAGTTACCAGGGGACGGCATACGAGCAGTTCTTC.

In DNA form, the CDR3 reads TGCGCCAGCAGCCACGACACCTCCTACGAGCAGTACTTC. Translation: CASSHDTSYEQYF. The chain links TRBV5-1 to TRBJ2-7; D gene uncertain. V lost 4 bases and J lost 0, with 8 bases in between. CDR1 and CDR2 (germline): SGHRS, YFSETQ. There are 13 residues in the CDR3.

V usage is TRBV12-5 and J usage is TRBJ1-4, with D uncertain. Germline assignment: CDR1 LGHNT and CDR2 FRNRAP. The CDR3 is made up of 11 amino acids. Trimming cost V 6 bases and J 12 bases, with 11 bases left between them. CDR3: CASGWVGELFF. In DNA form, the CDR3 reads TGTGCTAGTGGATGGGTGGGAGAACTGTTTTTT. The complete variable domain, with remaining parts taken from reference TRBV12-5 and TRBJ1-4, reads DARVTQTPRHKVTEMGQEVTMRCQPILGHNTVFWYRQTMMQGLELLAYFRNRAPLDDSGMPKDRFSAEMPDATLATLKIQPSEPRDSAVYFCASGWVGELFFGSGTQLSVL.

J is TRBJ1-2 and V is TRBV2; D is perhaps TRBD1 (6 bases). The V gene's germline CDR1 is SNHLY and CDR2 FYNNEI. The ends were cut back, 7 bases at V and 7 bases at J, with 16 bases in the middle. The CDR3 has 13 amino acids. The CDR3 is CASISSGVGGYTF. The DNA for the CDR3 is TGTGCCAGCATTTCCTCAGGGGTGGGTGGCTACACCTTC.

The chain uses TRBV6-5 and TRBJ1-1; D is ambiguous. With 7 bases removed from V and 1 base from J, the gap between germline ends came to 7 bases. Germline values: CDR1 MNHEY, CDR2 SVGAGI. The CDR3 spans 12 residues. Written as DNA, the CDR3 is TGTGCCAGCATCTCCCCGAACACTGAAGCTTTCTTT. It specifies CASISPNTEAFF.

CDR3 nucleotides: TGTGCCAGCGCTTGGAGGGTGAACACTGAAGCTTTCTTT. Residues: CASAWRVNTEAFF. The rearrangement uses TRBV6-5 and TRBJ1-1; D not resolved. The germline V and J ends were trimmed by 8 bases and 0 bases, with 10 bases remaining between them. This CDR3 is 13 amino acids long. CDR1 and CDR2 (germline): MNHEY, SVGAGI.

The V call is TRBV3-1 (or the pseudogene TRBV3-2), the J call TRBJ1-4; D remains ambiguous. V lost 0 bases to trimming and J lost 6 bases, with 14 bases between them. Germline V lookup: CDR1 LGHDT, CDR2 YNNKEL (reference sequence). The CDR3 is 16 residues long. This chain's CDR3 is CASSQEEGRSDEKLFF. The CDR3 coding sequence is TGTGCCAGCAGCCAAGAGGAGGGTAGGTCGGATGAAAAACTGTTTTTT.

For this clone: In the same sample, other DNA sequences code for this CDR3. The chain joins TRBV7-9 to TRBJ1-4, with 9 nucleotides matching TRBD1. Germline V lookup: CDR1 SEHNR, CDR2 FQNEAQ (reference sequence). CDR3 size: 14 residues. After removal of 6 bases from V and 7 bases from J, the junction contained 6 bases not matched to a gene. CDR3 in DNA: TGTGCCAGCAGTATCCGACAGGGGGGTGAAAAACTGTTTTTT. Translating it yields CASSIRQGGEKLFF.

The rearrangement uses TRBV9 and TRBJ1-1; 7 bases match TRBD1. There are 13 residues in the CDR3. The germline V gene has CDR1 SGDLS and CDR2 YYNGEE. J was trimmed by 7 bases and V by 3 bases; bases with no gene match: 6. For the CDR3, the DNA is TGTGCCAGCAGCGCCGGGACAGAGAATGAAGCTTTCTTT. Protein product: CASSAGTENEAFF.

The chain is built from TRBV29-1 and TRBJ1-1; a possible D gene is TRBD1 (6 bases). V was cut by 3 bases and J by 6 bases, with 8 bases left in between. The CDR3 is 11 residues long. Per the germline V gene, CDR1 is SQVTM and CDR2 is ANQGSEA. CDR3 sequence: CSVEGASEAFF. CDR3 DNA: TGCAGCGTTGAGGGGGCGTCTGAAGCTTTCTTT. Looking up the rest from reference TRBV29-1 and TRBJ1-1 gives the full variable domain: SAVISQKPSRDICQRGTSLTIQCQVDSQVTMMFWYRQQPGQSLTLIATANQGSEATYESGFVIDKFPISRPNLTFSTLTVSNMSPEDSSIYLCSVEGASEAFFGQGTRLTVV.

The chain recombines TRBV2 with TRBJ1-5, with D uncertain. The CDR3 loop spans 13 amino acids. The germline V and J ends were trimmed by 4 bases and 4 bases, with 8 bases remaining between them. The germline V gene encodes CDR1 SNHLY and CDR2 FYNNEI. Here the CDR3 reads CASSVKRNQPQHF. The CDR3 DNA reads TGTGCCAGCAGTGTAAAACGGAATCAGCCCCAGCATTTT.

The chain combines TRBV11-3 with TRBJ1-2, with a weak D call TRBD1 (5 bases). Germline V gives CDR1 SGHNT, CDR2 YENEEA. The CDR3 length is 20 residues. Trimming took off 3 bases at V and 0 bases at J, with 26 bases between the two ends. The chain's CDR3 is CASSFAGDGRSSITNYGYTF. CDR3 DNA sequence: TGTGCCAGCAGCTTTGCTGGGGACGGGAGGTCCAGCATAACTAACTATGGCTACACCTTC.

The CDR3 region has the DNA TGCGCCAGCAGCTTGGTGGAGGCCGGGACTGAAGCTTTCTTT. Its protein product is CASSLVEAGTEAFF. This chain joins TRBV5-1 and TRBJ1-1; no firm D call. The CDR3 has 14 amino acids. CDR1 is SGHRS, CDR2 YFSETQ, per germline. V dropped 0 bases and J dropped 5 bases, with 11 bases sitting between them.

The V gene is TRBV9, the J gene TRBJ1-2; 8 bases are shared with TRBD1. The germline CDR1 and CDR2 sequences are SGDLS and YYNGEE. CDR3 length equals 18 residues. J gave up 8 bases and V 1 base, and 19 bases lay outside the gene matches. The CDR3: CASSVNPSDREEPRGYTF. Here the CDR3 DNA reads TGTGCCAGCAGCGTAAACCCCTCGGACAGGGAGGAACCTAGGGGCTACACCTTC.

The rearrangement links TRBV7-6 to TRBJ2-2; 8 bases match TRBD2. CDR1 SGHVS and CDR2 FNYEAQ come from the germline V gene. V lost 4 bases, J lost 0 bases, and 7 bases stayed unmatched. The CDR3 is 17 residues long. The CDR3 sequence: CASSSTSGGANTGELFF. The DNA of the CDR3 is TGTGCCAGCAGCTCCACCAGCGGGGGCGCGAACACCGGGGAGCTGTTTTTT.